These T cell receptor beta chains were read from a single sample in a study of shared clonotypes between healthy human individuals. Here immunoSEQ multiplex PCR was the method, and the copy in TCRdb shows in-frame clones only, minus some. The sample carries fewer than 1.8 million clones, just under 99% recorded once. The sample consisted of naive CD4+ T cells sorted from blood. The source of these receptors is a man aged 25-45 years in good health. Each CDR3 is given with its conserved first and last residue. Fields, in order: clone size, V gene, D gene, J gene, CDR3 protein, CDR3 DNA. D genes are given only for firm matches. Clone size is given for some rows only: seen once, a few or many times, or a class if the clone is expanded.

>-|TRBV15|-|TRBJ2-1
CATRAVSSYNEQFF
TGTGCCACCAGGGCGGTGAGCTCCTACAATGAGCAGTTCTTC
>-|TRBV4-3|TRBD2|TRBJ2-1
CASSRGTSSYNEQFF
TGCGCCAGCAGCCGAGGGACTAGTTCCTACAATGAGCAGTTCTTC
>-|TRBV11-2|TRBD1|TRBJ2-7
CASSSRGLNYEQYF
TGTGCCAGCAGCTCGAGGGGGCTGAACTACGAGCAGTACTTC
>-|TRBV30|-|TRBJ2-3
CAWSVGSGVTDTQYF
TGTGCCTGGAGTGTCGGATCGGGAGTCACAGATACGCAGTATTTT
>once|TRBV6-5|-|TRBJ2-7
CASSYSRWSSYEQYF
TGTGCCAGCAGCTACTCGAGGTGGAGCTCCTACGAGCAGTACTTC
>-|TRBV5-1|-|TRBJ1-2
CASSSQGPPGGYTF
TGCGCCAGCAGCTCACAAGGACCCCCGGGGGGCTACACCTTC
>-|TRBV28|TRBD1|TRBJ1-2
CASRRQGYYGYTF
TGTGCCAGCAGGAGACAGGGATATTATGGCTACACCTTC
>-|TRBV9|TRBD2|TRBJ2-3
CASSVFVAGGTDTQYF
TGTGCCAGCAGCGTATTTGTGGCGGGGGGCACAGATACGCAGTATTTT
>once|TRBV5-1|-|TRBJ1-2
CASSLASGGYTF
TGCGCCAGCAGCTTGGCGAGCGGAGGCTACACCTTC
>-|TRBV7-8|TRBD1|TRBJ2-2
CASSSYGTENTGELFF
TGTGCCAGCAGCTCCTACGGGACAGAGAACACCGGGGAGCTGTTTTTT
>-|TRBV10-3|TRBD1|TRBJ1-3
CAISKDRVVPGNTIYF
TGTGCCATCTCAAAGGACAGGGTGGTACCTGGAAACACCATATATTTT
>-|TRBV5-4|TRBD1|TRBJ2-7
CASSLGPTGTDPYEQYF
TGTGCCAGCAGCTTGGGACCTACCGGGACAGATCCCTACGAGCAGTACTTC
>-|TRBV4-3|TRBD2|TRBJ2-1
CASSQDLATSGYNEQFF
TGCGCCAGCAGCCAAGATCTGGCGACTAGCGGGTACAATGAGCAGTTCTTC
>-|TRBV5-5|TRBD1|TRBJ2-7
CASSKDRVYYEQYF
TGTGCCAGCAGCAAGGACAGGGTTTACTACGAGCAGTACTTC
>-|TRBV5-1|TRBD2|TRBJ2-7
CASRRLAGGPGYEQYF
TGCGCCAGCAGAAGATTAGCGGGAGGGCCCGGCTACGAGCAGTACTTC
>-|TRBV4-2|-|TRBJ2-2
CASSQGEGANTGELFF
TGTGCCAGCAGCCAAGGGGAGGGGGCGAACACCGGGGAGCTGTTTTTT
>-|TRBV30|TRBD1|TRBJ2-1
CAWRGRQGWWDEQFF
TGTGCCTGGAGGGGAAGACAGGGGTGGTGGGATGAGCAGTTCTTC
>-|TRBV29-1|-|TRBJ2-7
CSVVLETYEQYF
TGCAGCGTTGTGTTAGAGACCTACGAGCAGTACTTC
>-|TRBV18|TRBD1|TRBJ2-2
CASSLTRDRNTGELFF
TGTGCCAGCTCTCTTACACGGGACAGAAATACCGGGGAGCTGTTTTTT
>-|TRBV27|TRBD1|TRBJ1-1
CASSPRTGPYGYTEAFF
TGTGCCAGCAGTCCGCGGACAGGGCCCTATGGGTACACTGAAGCTTTCTTT
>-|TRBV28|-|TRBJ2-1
CASTLPWLNSNNEQFF
TGTGCCAGCACCCTGCCGTGGCTAAACTCCAACAATGAGCAGTTCTTC
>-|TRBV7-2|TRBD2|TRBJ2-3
CASSRTSATDTQYF
TGTGCCAGCAGCCGGACTAGCGCCACAGATACGCAGTATTTT
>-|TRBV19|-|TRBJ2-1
CASGNSYNEQFF
TGTGCCAGTGGAAACTCCTACAATGAGCAGTTCTTC
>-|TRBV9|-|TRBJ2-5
CASSVGQARETQYF
TGTGCCAGCAGCGTAGGTCAGGCGCGAGAGACCCAGTACTTC
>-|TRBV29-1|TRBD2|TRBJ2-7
CSVDGSGVRGEQYF
TGCAGCGTTGATGGTAGCGGGGTCCGCGGCGAGCAGTACTTC
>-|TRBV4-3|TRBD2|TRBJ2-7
CASSQAPRGSGRNEQYF
TGCGCCAGCAGCCAAGCTCCCAGAGGAAGCGGGAGAAACGAGCAGTACTTC
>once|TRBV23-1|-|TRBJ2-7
CASSRLGEQYF
TGCGCCAGCAGTCGACTTGGGGAGCAGTACTTC
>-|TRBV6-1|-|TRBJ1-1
CASSEAEADEAFF
TGTGCCAGCAGTGAAGCGGAGGCAGACGAAGCTTTCTTT
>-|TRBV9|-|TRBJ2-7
CASSVGSVSYEQYF
TGTGCCAGCAGCGTAGGATCAGTCTCCTACGAGCAGTACTTC
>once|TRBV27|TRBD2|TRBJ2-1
CASRNLAGAFF
TGTGCCAGCCGAAATCTAGCGGGAGCATTCTTC
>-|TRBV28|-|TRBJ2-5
CASSFLPRSRMVQETQYF
TGTGCCAGCAGTTTCCTTCCTCGATCCCGAATGGTCCAAGAGACCCAGTACTTC
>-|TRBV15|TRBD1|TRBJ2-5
CATSRVSRTGTIGETQYF
TGTGCCACCAGCAGAGTATCCAGGACAGGGACAATTGGAGAGACCCAGTACTTC
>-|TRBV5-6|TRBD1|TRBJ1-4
CASSSTGDFEKLFF
TGTGCCAGCAGCTCTACAGGGGATTTTGAAAAACTGTTTTTT
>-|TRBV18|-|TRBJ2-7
CASSTGGASYEQYF
TGTGCCAGCTCTACAGGGGGGGCTTCCTACGAGCAGTACTTC
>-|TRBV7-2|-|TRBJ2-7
CASSPRGSYEQYF
TGTGCCAGCAGCCCCCGTGGGTCCTACGAGCAGTACTTC
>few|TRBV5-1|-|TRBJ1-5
CASSLEPANQPQHF
TGCGCCAGCAGCTTGGAGCCGGCGAATCAGCCCCAGCATTTT
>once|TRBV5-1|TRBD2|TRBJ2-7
CASSLGLAVLAYEQYF
TGCGCCAGCAGCTTGGGCCTAGCGGTCTTGGCCTACGAGCAGTACTTC
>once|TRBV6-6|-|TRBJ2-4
CASSPSRGGKNIQYF
TGTGCCAGCAGCCCCTCGAGGGGTGGCAAAAACATTCAGTACTTC
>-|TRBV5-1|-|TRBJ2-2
CASSLWGQELFF
TGCGCCAGCAGCTTATGGGGGCAGGAGCTGTTTTTT
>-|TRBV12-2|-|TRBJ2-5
CASLPPGEYHQETQYF
TGTGCAAGTCTCCCCCCAGGGGAGTACCACCAAGAGACCCAGTACTTC
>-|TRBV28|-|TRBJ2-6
CASTVGANVLTF
TGTGCCAGCACAGTTGGGGCCAACGTCCTGACTTTC
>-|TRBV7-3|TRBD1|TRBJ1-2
CASSLTRLTGSGYTF
TGTGCCAGCAGCTTAACCCGATTGACAGGGAGTGGCTACACCTTC
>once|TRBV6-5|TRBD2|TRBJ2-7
CASSPGGGTPYEQYF
TGTGCCAGCAGCCCTGGGGGGGGAACACCCTACGAGCAGTACTTC
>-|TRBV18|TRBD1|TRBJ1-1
CASSPPVREGAHAFF
TGTGCCAGCTCACCACCAGTAAGAGAGGGGGCGCACGCTTTCTTT
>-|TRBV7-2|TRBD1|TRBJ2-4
CASSLTGGSADIQYF
TGTGCCAGCAGCCTGACAGGGGGATCGGCGGACATTCAGTACTTC
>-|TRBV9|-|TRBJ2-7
CASSPQDIFSYEQYF
TGTGCCAGCAGCCCTCAAGACATATTCTCCTACGAGCAGTACTTC
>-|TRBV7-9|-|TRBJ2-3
CASSSPGRPDTQYF
TGTGCCAGCAGCTCCCCAGGCCGTCCAGATACGCAGTATTTT
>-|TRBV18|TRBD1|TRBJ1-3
CASSSQGGDLSGNTIYF
TGTGCCAGCTCATCCCAGGGGGGCGACCTCTCTGGAAACACCATATATTTT